The clone carrying this TCR beta chain was counted ten times or more. The antigen is undetermined. The sample is drawn from a study of T cells after posttransplantation cyclophosphamide. The method was immunoSEQ multiplex PCR; TCRdb's version includes in-frame clones alone and lacks a portion of them. There are tens of thousands of clones in the sample, none observed a single time. Study results and limitations: Skin or GI-infiltrating T cells shared few TRB sequences with blood.

The related graft donor's blood sample was taken on the day of bone marrow donation. This CDR3 spans 19 amino acids. Losses at the gene ends were 3 bases for V and 0 bases for J; bases not matched to a gene: 10. Looked up from germline, CDR1 is MDHEN and CDR2 is SYDVKM. The chain recombines TRBV28 with TRBJ2-1; 11 nucleotides align to TRBD2. The sequencing input was PBMCs. The sequence was obtained from a man in his forties or fifties in good health, CMV-negative, and a related stem cell transplant donor. CDR3 sequence: CASSFLGLAEGGSYNEQFF. In nucleotides, the CDR3 is TGTGCCAGCAGTTTCCTGGGACTAGCGGAGGGGGGCTCCTACAATGAGCAGTTCTTC.